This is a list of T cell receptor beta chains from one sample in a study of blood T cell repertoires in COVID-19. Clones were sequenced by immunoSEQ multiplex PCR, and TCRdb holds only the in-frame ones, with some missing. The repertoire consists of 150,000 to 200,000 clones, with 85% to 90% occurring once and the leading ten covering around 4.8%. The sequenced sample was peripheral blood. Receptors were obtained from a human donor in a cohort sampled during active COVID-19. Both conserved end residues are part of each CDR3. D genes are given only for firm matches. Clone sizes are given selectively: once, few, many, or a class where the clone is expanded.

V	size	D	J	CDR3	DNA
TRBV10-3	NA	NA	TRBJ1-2	CAISESEKGLYGYTF	TGTGCCATCAGTGAGTCGGAGAAGGGGCTCTATGGCTACACCTTC
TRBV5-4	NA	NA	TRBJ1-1	CASSLGVLGARAEAFF	TGTGCCAGCAGCTTGGGGGTTCTGGGGGCTAGGGCTGAAGCTTTCTTT
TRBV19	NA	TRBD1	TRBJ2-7	CASSRTGGAYEQYF	TGTGCCAGTAGTAGGACAGGGGGCGCATACGAGCAGTACTTC
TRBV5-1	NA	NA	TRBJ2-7	CASSWGSASWGEVYEQYF	TGCGCCAGCAGCTGGGGTTCAGCTAGCTGGGGGGAGGTCTACGAGCAGTACTTC
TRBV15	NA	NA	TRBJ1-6	CATSRVRAAGSPLHF	TGTGCCACCAGCAGAGTAAGGGCGGCGGGTTCACCCCTCCACTTT
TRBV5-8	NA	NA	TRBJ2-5	CASNPGMQETQYF	TGTGCCAGCAACCCAGGGATGCAAGAGACCCAGTACTTC
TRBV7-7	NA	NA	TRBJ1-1	CASSLARGLNTEAFF	TGTGCTAGCAGCTTGGCCAGGGGACTGAACACTGAAGCTTTCTTT
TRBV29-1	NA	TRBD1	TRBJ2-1	CSVEGQDRFDEQFF	TGCAGCGTTGAAGGCCAGGACAGGTTTGATGAGCAGTTCTTC
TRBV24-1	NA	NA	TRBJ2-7	CATSDLDRFYEQYF	TGTGCCACCAGTGATTTGGACAGATTCTACGAGCAGTACTTC
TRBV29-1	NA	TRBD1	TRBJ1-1	CSVVDRVPVTEAFF	TGCAGCGTTGTGGACAGGGTCCCTGTCACTGAAGCTTTCTTT
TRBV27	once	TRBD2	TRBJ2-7	CASSKPGLGSYEQYF	TGTGCCAGCAGTAAACCGGGACTAGGGTCTTACGAGCAGTACTTC
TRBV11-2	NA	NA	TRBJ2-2	CASRVPGNRLTGELFF	TGTGCCAGCAGAGTTCCCGGTAATCGACTGACCGGGGAGCTGTTTTTT
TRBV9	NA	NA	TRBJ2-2	CASSSLRSGGELFF	TGTGCCAGCAGCTCGCTAAGATCTGGCGGGGAGCTGTTTTTT
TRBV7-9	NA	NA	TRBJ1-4	CASSSGVGTASEKLFF	TGTGCCAGCAGCTCCGGGGTGGGAACAGCAAGTGAAAAACTGTTTTTT
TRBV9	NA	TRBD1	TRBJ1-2	CASSVAGTAYYGYTF	TGTGCCAGCAGCGTAGCCGGGACAGCCTACTATGGCTACACCTTC
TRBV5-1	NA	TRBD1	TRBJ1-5	CASRQGVEGNQPQHF	TGCGCCAGCAGACAGGGGGTCGAGGGCAATCAGCCCCAGCATTTT
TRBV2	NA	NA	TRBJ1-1	CASSDGQGYTEAFF	TGTGCCAGCAGTGATGGTCAGGGGTACACTGAAGCTTTCTTT
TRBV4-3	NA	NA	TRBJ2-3	CASSQDRGVTDTQYF	TGCGCCAGCAGCCAAGATAGGGGTGTCACAGATACGCAGTATTTT
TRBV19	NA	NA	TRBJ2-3	CASSILGKRTDTQYF	TGTGCCAGTAGTATTTTGGGTAAGAGGACAGATACGCAGTATTTT
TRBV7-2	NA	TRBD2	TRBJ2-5	CASSLSGRGETQYF	TGTGCCAGCAGCCTTAGCGGGAGGGGAGAGACCCAGTACTTC